Listed below are T cell receptor beta chains from one sample, sequenced in a study of T cells after yellow fever vaccination. Via MiXCR, TCRdb re-called the 5' RACE reads, giving one row per CDR3 protein. The sample holds about 360,000 distinct CDR3 sequences, around 6.4% seen once. Sequencing was performed on PBMCs, taken 5 days after the yellow fever booster vaccination. The origin of the receptors is a man aged 25-45 years who received the YFV17D yellow fever vaccine. CDR3s include the opening cysteine and the closing phenylalanine or tryptophan. Fields, in order: J gene, clone size, D gene, CDR3 length, V gene, CDR3 DNA, CDR3 protein. A D gene is named only where the DNA matches it firmly. Where a row states a size, it is once, few, many or the class of an expanded clone; other rows omit it.

j_gene: TRBJ2-5; abundance: many; d_gene: TRBD2; len: 15; v_gene: TRBV20-1; CDR3nt: TGCAGTGCCAGTCTTCCGGGACTAGCGGAAGGTGACCAGTACTTC; CDR3aa: CSASLPGLAEGDQYF
j_gene: TRBJ2-1; abundance: .; d_gene: .; len: 13; v_gene: TRBV6-1; CDR3nt: TGTGCCAGCAGAGACCCCCTTACACAGGAGCAGTTCTTC; CDR3aa: CASRDPLTQEQFF
j_gene: TRBJ2-7; abundance: many; d_gene: .; len: 15; v_gene: TRBV7-6; CDR3nt: TGTGCCAGCAGCTTAGGGGCGGCCCAAACCTACGAGCAGTACTTC; CDR3aa: CASSLGAAQTYEQYF
j_gene: TRBJ2-7; abundance: .; d_gene: .; len: 12; v_gene: TRBV20-1; CDR3nt: TGCAGTGCTAGAGATGAGCCCTACGAGCAGTACTTC; CDR3aa: CSARDEPYEQYF
j_gene: TRBJ2-3; abundance: few; d_gene: .; len: 12; v_gene: TRBV19; CDR3nt: TGTGCCAGTAGACGGAATCGGGATACGCAGTATTTT; CDR3aa: CASRRNRDTQYF
j_gene: TRBJ1-2; abundance: many; d_gene: TRBD1; len: 14; v_gene: TRBV12-3/TRBV12-4; CDR3nt: TGTGCCAGCAGTGCGGACAGGGGTGTCTCGGGCTACACCTTC; CDR3aa: CASSADRGVSGYTF
j_gene: TRBJ2-1; abundance: many; d_gene: TRBD2; len: 16; v_gene: TRBV5-1; CDR3nt: TGCGCCAGCAGCGATCAAGGACTAGCGGGTGTGGATGAGCAGTTCTTC; CDR3aa: CASSDQGLAGVDEQFF
j_gene: TRBJ2-3; abundance: .; d_gene: .; len: 13; v_gene: TRBV7-6; CDR3nt: TGTGCCAGCAGCTTAGCGGGAACTAATACGCAGTATTTT; CDR3aa: CASSLAGTNTQYF
j_gene: TRBJ2-5; abundance: .; d_gene: .; len: 14; v_gene: TRBV6-5; CDR3nt: TGTGCCAGCAGTTACTCCCCCCAAGCTGAGACCCAGTACTTC; CDR3aa: CASSYSPQAETQYF
j_gene: TRBJ2-5; abundance: few; d_gene: TRBD1; len: 14; v_gene: TRBV5-4; CDR3nt: TGTGCCAGCATGCCAGGGACAGTAAAAGAGACCCAGTACTTC; CDR3aa: CASMPGTVKETQYF
j_gene: TRBJ2-6; abundance: .; d_gene: .; len: 17; v_gene: TRBV12-3/TRBV12-4; CDR3nt: TGTGCCAGCAGTTTTCTCGCTACAGACTCTGGGGCCAACGTCCTGACTTTC; CDR3aa: CASSFLATDSGANVLTF
j_gene: TRBJ1-6; abundance: .; d_gene: .; len: 16; v_gene: TRBV20-1; CDR3nt: TGCAGTACCCTCTCGGGGGGGATTCCCTTTGGTTCACCCCTCCACTTT; CDR3aa: CSTLSGGIPFGSPLHF
j_gene: TRBJ2-5; abundance: few; d_gene: .; len: 13; v_gene: TRBV10-3; CDR3nt: TGTGCCATCAGTTCGAGGGGTAAAGAGACCCAGTACTTC; CDR3aa: CAISSRGKETQYF
j_gene: TRBJ2-1; abundance: few; d_gene: .; len: 14; v_gene: TRBV24-1; CDR3nt: TGTGCCACCAGTGGAGGGTCCCGGCACAATGAGCAGTTCTTC; CDR3aa: CATSGGSRHNEQFF
j_gene: TRBJ2-7; abundance: few; d_gene: .; len: 14; v_gene: TRBV7-2; CDR3nt: TGTGCCAGCAGCAATACCGGGTCCTGGAACGAGCAGTACTTC; CDR3aa: CASSNTGSWNEQYF
j_gene: TRBJ2-7; abundance: .; d_gene: .; len: 15; v_gene: TRBV6-5; CDR3nt: TGTGCCAGCAGTTACACCGGGACCGCGTCCTACGAGCAGTACTTC; CDR3aa: CASSYTGTASYEQYF
j_gene: TRBJ2-1; abundance: .; d_gene: .; len: 13; v_gene: TRBV6-2/TRBV6-3; CDR3nt: TGTGCCAGCAGGGACAGTATCTACAATGAGCAGTTCTTC; CDR3aa: CASRDSIYNEQFF
j_gene: TRBJ2-3; abundance: few; d_gene: .; len: 15; v_gene: TRBV20-1; CDR3nt: TGCAGTGCTAGAGCGCCGAGACCCGTCACAGATACGCAGTATTTT; CDR3aa: CSARAPRPVTDTQYF
j_gene: TRBJ1-2; abundance: .; d_gene: TRBD1; len: 16; v_gene: TRBV5-4; CDR3nt: TGTGCCAGCAGCCCAAGAGACAGGGGGATTAACTATGGCTACACCTTC; CDR3aa: CASSPRDRGINYGYTF
j_gene: TRBJ2-7; abundance: .; d_gene: .; len: 14; v_gene: TRBV5-1; CDR3nt: TGCGCCAGCAGCTTGTCCAGTACCCCCTACGAGCAGTACTTC; CDR3aa: CASSLSSTPYEQYF
j_gene: TRBJ2-2; abundance: .; d_gene: TRBD1; len: 13; v_gene: TRBV12-3/TRBV12-4; CDR3nt: TGTGCCAGCAGGGGGACAGGGGCCGGGGAGCTGTTTTTT; CDR3aa: CASRGTGAGELFF
j_gene: TRBJ1-1; abundance: .; d_gene: TRBD1; len: 14; v_gene: TRBV24-1; CDR3nt: TGTGCCACCAGTGAGAGACAGGGTGGGACTGAAGCTTTCTTT; CDR3aa: CATSERQGGTEAFF
j_gene: TRBJ1-5; abundance: .; d_gene: .; len: 15; v_gene: TRBV5-1; CDR3nt: TGCGCCAGCAGCTTGGATTCGGGGAACAATCAGCCCCAGCATTTT; CDR3aa: CASSLDSGNNQPQHF
j_gene: TRBJ2-2; abundance: .; d_gene: .; len: 14; v_gene: TRBV20-1; CDR3nt: TGCAGTGTCCCTGGCAGGATGCGTACCGGGGAGCTGTTTTTT; CDR3aa: CSVPGRMRTGELFF
j_gene: TRBJ1-2; abundance: many; d_gene: .; len: 12; v_gene: TRBV5-1; CDR3nt: TGCGCCAGCAGTCAGGGTGACTATGGCTACACCTTC; CDR3aa: CASSQGDYGYTF
j_gene: TRBJ2-7; abundance: many; d_gene: TRBD2; len: 16; v_gene: TRBV7-2; CDR3nt: TGTGCCAGCAGCCCCGGTAGCGGGAAGAGCTCCTACGAGCAGTACTTC; CDR3aa: CASSPGSGKSSYEQYF
j_gene: TRBJ2-3; abundance: once; d_gene: TRBD2; len: 15; v_gene: TRBV5-5; CDR3nt: TGTGCCATCGGCCCTCGGGCTAGCGGGAGAGATACGCAGTATTTT; CDR3aa: CAIGPRASGRDTQYF
j_gene: TRBJ2-1; abundance: .; d_gene: TRBD2; len: 15; v_gene: TRBV20-1; CDR3nt: TGCAGTGCTCCCAAGCGGGAGGAAAGCTACAATGAGCAGTTCTTC; CDR3aa: CSAPKREESYNEQFF
j_gene: TRBJ2-1; abundance: few; d_gene: TRBD2; len: 13; v_gene: TRBV7-2; CDR3nt: TGTGCCACGAAGGCGGGAGCCTACAATGAGCAGTTCTTC; CDR3aa: CATKAGAYNEQFF
j_gene: TRBJ2-3; abundance: many; d_gene: TRBD1; len: 17; v_gene: TRBV7-9; CDR3nt: TGTGCCAGCAGGCAGGGGGCGGGGTTGGAGAACACAGATACGCAGTATTTT; CDR3aa: CASRQGAGLENTDTQYF
j_gene: TRBJ2-5; abundance: .; d_gene: .; len: 16; v_gene: TRBV4-3; CDR3nt: TGCGCCAGCAGCCAAGAAGGGGGACGGTTAGTCGAGACCCAGTACTTC; CDR3aa: CASSQEGGRLVETQYF
j_gene: TRBJ1-5; abundance: many; d_gene: .; len: 18; v_gene: TRBV6-2/TRBV6-3; CDR3nt: TGTGCCAGCAGTCCGGTTGAGACATATTATAGGAGCAATCAGCCCCAGCATTTT; CDR3aa: CASSPVETYYRSNQPQHF
j_gene: TRBJ2-7; abundance: .; d_gene: .; len: 15; v_gene: TRBV7-2; CDR3nt: TGTGCCAGCAGCTCCCCCGACAGGCGGACGTACGAGCAGTACTTC; CDR3aa: CASSSPDRRTYEQYF
j_gene: TRBJ2-5; abundance: many; d_gene: TRBD2; len: 17; v_gene: TRBV4-3; CDR3nt: TGCGCCAGCAGCCAAGATGTCGATAGCGGGAGCCAAGAGACCCAGTACTTC; CDR3aa: CASSQDVDSGSQETQYF
j_gene: TRBJ1-3; abundance: many; d_gene: .; len: 14; v_gene: TRBV7-2; CDR3nt: TGTGCCAGCAGCTTAGGTTTTTCTGGAAACACCATATATTTT; CDR3aa: CASSLGFSGNTIYF
j_gene: TRBJ2-5; abundance: many; d_gene: TRBD2; len: 17; v_gene: TRBV20-1; CDR3nt: TGCAGTGCCTACTCGGGGGCGGGAGGTTGGTACCAAGAGACCCAGTACTTC; CDR3aa: CSAYSGAGGWYQETQYF
j_gene: TRBJ1-2; abundance: .; d_gene: .; len: 14; v_gene: TRBV12-3/TRBV12-4; CDR3nt: TGTGCCAGCACCACATCGGGCCTTCTGCGGGGCTACACCTTC; CDR3aa: CASTTSGLLRGYTF
j_gene: TRBJ2-7; abundance: .; d_gene: TRBD1; len: 16; v_gene: TRBV25-1; CDR3nt: TGTGCCAGCAGTGCATCCGGGACAGGGGGAAAATACGAGCAGTACTTC; CDR3aa: CASSASGTGGKYEQYF
j_gene: TRBJ2-7; abundance: .; d_gene: .; len: 13; v_gene: TRBV9; CDR3nt: TGTGCCAGCAGTTTACTAGGGACCGCAGAGCAGTACTTC; CDR3aa: CASSLLGTAEQYF
j_gene: TRBJ2-3; abundance: .; d_gene: .; len: 13; v_gene: TRBV7-3; CDR3nt: TGTGCCAGCAGCTTAGGGCCAGCCGATACGCAGTATTTT; CDR3aa: CASSLGPADTQYF
j_gene: TRBJ2-7; abundance: few; d_gene: TRBD1; len: 16; v_gene: TRBV5-1; CDR3nt: TGCGCCAGCAGCACACCTCCGGGACAGGTTCAATACGAGCAGTACTTC; CDR3aa: CASSTPPGQVQYEQYF
j_gene: TRBJ2-4; abundance: many; d_gene: .; len: 15; v_gene: TRBV7-2; CDR3nt: TGTGCCAGCAGCTTATCCGCCTTGGCCAAAAACATTCAGTACTTC; CDR3aa: CASSLSALAKNIQYF
j_gene: TRBJ2-5; abundance: .; d_gene: TRBD1; len: 14; v_gene: TRBV5-4; CDR3nt: TGTGCCAGCAGCTTAGGGGGCCGAAAAGAGACCCAGTACTTC; CDR3aa: CASSLGGRKETQYF